This T cell receptor beta chain was retrieved from a study of human T cells and chemical hapten exposure. Study-wide context: 2% DPC applied to an approximately 2 cm by approximately 2 cm arm area sensitized donors.

Trimming stripped 2 bases from V and 4 bases from J, with 11 bases between. The germline V gene has CDR1 SGHVS and CDR2 FQNEAQ. The CDR3 is 14 amino acids. Time point: pre-sensitization, week 0. Treatment defined: therapeutic diphenylcyclopropenone sensitization with weekly scalp DPC. TCRdb re-called the RACE reads through MiXCR, storing one row per CDR3 protein. Of 190,000 or so distinct CDR3 sequences listed, 30% are singletons. The study's findings and limits: The donor cohort had alopecia, so its immune response may not match that of healthy people.

This clonotype was counted between two and nine times. Its antigen is unknown. V is TRBV7-8 and J is TRBJ1-1; TRBD1 is a possible D gene (6 bases). The sequence was collected from a woman aged 25-40 years with alopecia areata. Some clones in this sample may be carry-over from other donors' samples. The sequences come from whole blood, collected in connection with sensitization to the hapten diphenylcyclopropenone (DPC). CDR3 DNA: TGTGCCAGCAGCTTACGGCCCAGGGGCACTGAAGCTTTCTTT. This codes for CASSLRPRGTEAFF. Together with reference TRBV7-8 and TRBJ1-1, the CDR3 gives the full variable domain: GAGVSQSPRYKVAKRGQDVALRCDPISGHVSLFWYQQALGQGPEFLTYFQNEAQLDKSGLPSDRFFAERPEGSVSTLKIQRTQQEDSAVYLCASSLRPRGTEAFFGQGTRLTVV.